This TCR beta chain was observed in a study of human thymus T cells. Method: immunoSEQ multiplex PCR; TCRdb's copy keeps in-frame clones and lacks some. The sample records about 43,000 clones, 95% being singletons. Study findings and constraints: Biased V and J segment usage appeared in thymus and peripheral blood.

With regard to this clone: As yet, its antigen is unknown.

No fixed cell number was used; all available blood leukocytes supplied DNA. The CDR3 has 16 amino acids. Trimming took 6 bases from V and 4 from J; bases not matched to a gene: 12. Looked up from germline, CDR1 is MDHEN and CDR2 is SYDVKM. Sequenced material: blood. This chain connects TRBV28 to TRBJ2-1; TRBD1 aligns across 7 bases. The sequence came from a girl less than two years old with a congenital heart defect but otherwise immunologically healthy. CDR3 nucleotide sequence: TGTGCCAGCAGGTCTCCCAGGGGGACGGGTTACAATGAGCAGTTCTTC. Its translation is CASRSPRGTGYNEQFF. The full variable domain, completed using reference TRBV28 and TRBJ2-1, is DVKVTQSSRYLVKRTGEKVFLECVQDMDHENMFWYRQDPGLGLRLIYFSYDVKMKEKGDIPEGYSVSREKKERFSLILESASTNQTSMYLCASRSPRGTGYNEQFFGPGTRLTVL.